This passage covers 21 T cell receptor beta chains from one sample sequenced in a study of blood T cell repertoires in COVID-19. Generated by immunoSEQ multiplex PCR, the TCRdb table keeps only in-frame clones and is missing some. Of 200,000 or so clones in the sample, around four fifths were seen once. What was sequenced was peripheral blood. Receptors originate from a woman aged 25 to 39 with acute or convalescent COVID-19.

This clone occurred once. The chain links TRBV10-2 to TRBJ1-5; TRBD1 is a possible D gene (5 bases). The CDR3 has 16 amino acids. Germline V gives CDR1 WSHSY, CDR2 SAAADI. The V gene lost 3 bases and the J gene lost 2 bases, with 14 bases spanning the gap. CDR3 DNA sequence: TGCGCCAGCAGTGAATGGAGGGGTTCGGGCAATCAGCCCCAGCATTTT. Residues: CASSEWRGSGNQPQHF.

This rearrangement joins TRBV19 to TRBJ2-1, with 11 bases aligning to TRBD1. Germline trimming cut 3 bases from V and 6 bases from J; bases unmatched to any gene: 7. Germline V gives CDR1 LNHDA, CDR2 SQIVND (reference sequence). This CDR3 region has 16 residues. CDR3 in amino acids: CASSIPLGTGGNEQFF. Written as DNA, the CDR3 is TGTGCCAGTAGTATCCCGTTAGGGACAGGGGGCAATGAGCAGTTCTTC. The whole variable domain, filled in from reference TRBV19 and TRBJ2-1, reads DGGITQSPKYLFRKEGQNVTLSCEQNLNHDAMYWYRQDPGQGLRLIYYSQIVNDFQKGDIAEGYSVSREKKESFPLTVTSAQKNPTAFYLCASSIPLGTGGNEQFFGPGTRLTVL.

This clone was seen a few times. This sequence joins TRBV27 and TRBJ2-7; 10 bases match TRBD1. Trimming at V came to 6 bases and at J to 3 bases, leaving 5 bases not matched to a gene. From germline, CDR1 is MNHEY and CDR2 SMNVEV (reference sequence). The CDR3 is made up of 14 amino acids. CDR3 loop: CASSPGTGDYEQYF. In nucleotides, the CDR3 is TGTGCCAGCAGCCCCGGGACAGGGGACTACGAGCAGTACTTC.

In its sample, this clone was seen a few times. The chain carries TRBV6-5 and TRBJ2-1; 8 nucleotides align to TRBD2. The trim removed 1 base at V and 7 bases at J, leaving 6 bases unmatched. The CDR3 loop spans 15 amino acids. The germline V gene has CDR1 MNHEY and CDR2 SVGAGI. The CDR3 DNA follows: TGTGCCAGCAGTTACTGGACGGGGGGGCAGAATGAGCAGTTCTTC. It yields the protein CASSYWTGGQNEQFF.

The V and J genes are TRBV7-2 and TRBJ1-4; maybe TRBD1 (5 bases). The V gene's germline CDR1 is SGHTA and CDR2 FQGNSA. Trimming cost V 1 base and J 10 bases, with 13 bases left between them. The CDR3 is made up of 14 amino acids. DNA of the CDR3: TGTGCCAGCAGCTTAGGGGGGGGACGGCGAAAACTGTTTTTT. Translating it yields CASSLGGGRRKLFF.

The J gene is TRBJ1-2, the V gene TRBV3-1 (or the pseudogene TRBV3-2); tentative D call: TRBD1 (6 bases). This CDR3 is built from 13 residues. Germline-derived CDR1 and CDR2 are LGHDT and YNNKEL (reference sequence). V was shortened by 5 bases and J by 2 bases, with 9 bases between the two germline ends. The CDR3 region is CASSETGNYGYTF. The CDR3 region has the DNA TGTGCCAGCAGCGAAACAGGGAACTATGGCTACACCTTC.

The chain carries TRBV5-1 and TRBJ1-5; D gene unclear. Germline-derived CDR1 and CDR2 are SGHRS and YFSETQ. This CDR3 spans 12 amino acids. Trimming took 0 bases from V and 9 from J, leaving 7 bases between them. The CDR3 sequence is CASSLGSGPQHF. In DNA, the CDR3 is TGCGCCAGCAGCTTGGGGTCAGGGCCCCAGCATTTT.

The V gene is TRBV10-3, the J gene TRBJ1-5; TRBD1 matches at 8 bases. The germline V gene encodes CDR1 ENHRY and CDR2 SYGVKD. The CDR3 has 13 residues. V dropped 6 bases and J dropped 6; count of bases not matched to a gene: 4. The CDR3 reads CAIRDREAQPQHF. CDR3 nucleotide sequence: TGTGCCATCAGGGACAGGGAGGCTCAGCCCCAGCATTTT.

The chain employs TRBV28 and TRBJ2-1, with a weak D call TRBD2 (5 bases). Germline V gene lookup returns CDR1 MDHEN and CDR2 SYDVKM. V dropped 7 bases and J dropped 2 bases, with 18 bases sitting between them. The CDR3 spans 16 residues. CDR3 bases: TGTGCCAGCATTCCGCTAGGGAGTAGGGCCTACAATGAGCAGTTCTTC. Translating gives CASIPLGSRAYNEQFF.

The chain combines TRBV2 with TRBJ2-7; 8 nucleotides agree with TRBD1. The CDR3 totals 11 residues. V shed 6 bases, J shed 12 bases, and the junction held 7 bases outside the gene matches. Germline V gene lookup returns CDR1 SNHLY and CDR2 FYNNEI. CDR3 amino acids: CASSMGQVRYF. CDR3 nucleotides: TGTGCCAGCAGCATGGGACAGGTACGGTACTTC.

The rearrangement joins TRBV25-1 to TRBJ1-1; D is undetermined. The CDR3 has 15 residues. V was cut by 3 bases and J by 3 bases, with 14 bases left in between. Germline V CDR1 and CDR2: MGHDK, SYGVNS. CDR3 region: CASSDLLRRDTEAFF. CDR3 DNA: TGTGCCAGCAGTGACCTTCTCAGGAGGGACACTGAAGCTTTCTTT.

This clone has more than one count but fewer than ten. V is TRBV7-6 and J is TRBJ2-7; D is possibly TRBD2 (6 bases). V dropped 1 base and J dropped 9 bases, with 13 bases sitting between them. This CDR3 comprises 13 residues. CDR1 is SGHVS, CDR2 FNYEAQ, per germline. The chain's CDR3 is CASSLGGGLGQYF. CDR3 sequence (DNA): TGTGCCAGCAGCTTAGGGGGAGGCTTGGGGCAGTACTTC.

The chain employs TRBV5-6 and TRBJ1-2; weak D call: TRBD1 (5 bases). V gave up 1 base and J gave up 7 bases, with 17 bases separating them. The germline V gene has CDR1 SGHDT and CDR2 YYEEEE. This CDR3 is 15 amino acids long. The CDR3 DNA is TGTGCCAGCAGCTTGATCGGGGGAGCGGTGTTTGGCTACACCTTC. Its protein is CASSLIGGAVFGYTF.

CDR3 nucleotides: TGTGCCAGCAGTTTGCGGGGGAGAAGGAGGGGGACTAGCGCGAGCCGGGGAAATGAGCAGTTCTTC. Its protein is CASSLRGRRRGTSASRGNEQFF. The gene calls are TRBV28 and TRBJ2-1, with 10 bases lining up with TRBD2. This CDR3 spans 22 amino acids. The V gene's germline CDR1 is MDHEN and CDR2 SYDVKM. The V gene end was trimmed by 3 bases and the J gene end by 7 bases; junction bases not matched to a gene: 27.

This rearrangement joins TRBV7-9 to TRBJ1-4; tentatively, D is TRBD1 (5 bases). The length of the CDR3 is 15 residues. CDR1 is SEHNR and CDR2 is FQNEAQ in the germline V gene (reference sequence). The V end lost 0 bases, the J end lost 8 bases, and 13 bases lay between the germline ends. The CDR3 region has the DNA TGTGCCAGCAGCTTAGCGGGGCAGCTGGGGGAAAAACTGTTTTTT. The encoded protein is CASSLAGQLGEKLFF.

The rearrangement links TRBV7-2 to TRBJ1-4; 8 bases fit TRBD1. Per germline, CDR1 SGHTA and CDR2 FQGNSA. Trimming took 4 bases from V and 5 from J; bases not matched to a gene: 6. CDR3 length: 15 residues. The DNA of the CDR3 is TGTGCCAGCAGCTCCTCGACAGGGGCCAATGAAAAACTGTTTTTT. Translated, it gives CASSSSTGANEKLFF.

V is TRBV5-1 and J is TRBJ2-3, with a weak D call TRBD2 (5 bases). The CDR3 loop spans 16 amino acids. CDR1 and CDR2 from the germline V gene are SGHRS and YFSETQ. Trimming removed 0 bases at V and 1 base at J, with 12 bases between. Written as DNA, the CDR3 is TGCGCCAGCAGCTTGGCCCGTCTAGCTGGCACAGATACGCAGTATTTT. Its translation: CASSLARLAGTDTQYF.

J is TRBJ2-7 and V is TRBV12-3 or TRBV12-4, with D perhaps matching TRBD2 (6 bases). The CDR3 totals 13 residues. Trimming pared 5 bases from V and 4 bases from J, leaving 12 bases between. CDR3 amino acids: CASSQAGPYEQYF. The CDR3 DNA reads TGTGCCAGCAGTCAGGCGGGACCTTACGAGCAGTACTTC.

J is TRBJ1-4 and V is TRBV25-1, with D unclear. Trimming removed 0 bases from V and 8 bases from J, with 10 bases in between. Germline V gene sequence: CDR1 MGHDK, CDR2 SYGVNS. This CDR3 comprises 14 residues. CDR3: CASSEYVGAEKLFF. CDR3 nucleotides: TGTGCCAGCAGTGAATATGTGGGAGCCGAAAAACTGTTTTTT.

The V gene is TRBV7-3, the J gene TRBJ2-1; D remains unclear. The length of the CDR3 is 14 residues. V was shortened by 0 bases and J by 2 bases, with 5 bases between the two germline ends. Germline CDR1 reads SGHTA; CDR2 reads FQGTGA. The CDR3 reads CASSLTTAYNEQFF. In DNA form, the CDR3 reads TGTGCCAGCAGCTTAACGACTGCCTACAATGAGCAGTTCTTC.

The V gene is TRBV5-8, the J gene TRBJ2-3; 9 positions match TRBD2. This CDR3 contains 15 residues. Looked up from germline, CDR1 is SGHTS and CDR2 is YDEGEE. The trim removed 3 bases at V and 0 bases at J, leaving 2 bases unmatched. The DNA of the CDR3 is TGTGCCAGCAGCTCGGGACTAGCTAGCACAGATACGCAGTATTTT. This encodes CASSSGLASTDTQYF. Looking up the rest from reference TRBV5-8 and TRBJ2-3 gives the full variable domain: EAGVTQSPTHLIKTRGQQATLRCSPISGHTSVYWYQQALGLGLQFLLWYDEGEERNRGNFPPRFSGRQFPNYSSELNVNALELEDSALYLCASSSGLASTDTQYFGPGTRLTVL.